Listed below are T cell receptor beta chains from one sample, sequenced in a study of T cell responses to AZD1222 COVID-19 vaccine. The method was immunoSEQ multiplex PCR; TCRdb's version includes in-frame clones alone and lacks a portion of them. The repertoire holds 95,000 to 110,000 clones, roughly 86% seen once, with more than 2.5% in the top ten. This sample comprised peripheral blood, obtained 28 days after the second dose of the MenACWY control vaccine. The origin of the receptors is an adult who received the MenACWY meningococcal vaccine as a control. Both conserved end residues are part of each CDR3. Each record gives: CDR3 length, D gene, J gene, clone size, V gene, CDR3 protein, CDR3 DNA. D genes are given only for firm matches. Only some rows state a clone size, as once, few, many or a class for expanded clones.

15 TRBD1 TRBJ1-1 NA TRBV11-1 CASSPGQGMNTEAFF TGTGCCAGCAGCCCGGGACAGGGGATGAACACTGAAGCTTTCTTT
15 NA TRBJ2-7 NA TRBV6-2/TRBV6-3 CASSYSRSPTYEQYF TGTGCCAGCAGTTACTCGAGGAGTCCGACCTACGAGCAGTACTTC
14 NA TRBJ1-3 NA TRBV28 CASSLFGGGNTIYF TGTGCCAGCAGCCTATTTGGGGGCGGAAACACCATATATTTT
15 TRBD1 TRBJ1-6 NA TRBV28 CASILRTGNPSPLHF TGTGCCAGCATTCTTCGGACAGGGAACCCTTCACCCCTCCACTTT
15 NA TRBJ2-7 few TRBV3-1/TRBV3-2 CASSHRGQGEAEQYF TGTGCCAGCAGCCATAGAGGTCAGGGGGAGGCCGAGCAGTACTTC
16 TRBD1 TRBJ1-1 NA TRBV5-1 CASSLAPDRVNTEAFF TGCGCCAGCAGCTTGGCCCCGGACAGGGTGAACACTGAAGCTTTCTTT
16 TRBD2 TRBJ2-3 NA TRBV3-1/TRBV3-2 CASSQVAGGFTDTQYF TGTGCCAGCAGCCAAGTAGCGGGGGGCTTCACAGATACGCAGTATTTT
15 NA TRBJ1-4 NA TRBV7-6 CASSLAGAHNEKLFF TGTGCCAGCAGCTTAGCAGGGGCCCATAATGAAAAACTGTTTTTT
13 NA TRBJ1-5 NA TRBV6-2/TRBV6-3 CASSYWVYQPQHF TGTGCCAGCAGTTACTGGGTCTATCAGCCCCAGCATTTT
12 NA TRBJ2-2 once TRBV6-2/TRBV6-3 CASSPVAGELFF TGTGCCAGCAGCCCGGTTGCCGGGGAGCTGTTTTTT
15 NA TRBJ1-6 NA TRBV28 CASSFHPGSNSPLHF TGTGCCAGCAGTTTCCACCCGGGGTCCAATTCACCCCTCCACTTT
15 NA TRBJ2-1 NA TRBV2 CASRVLGGAYNEQFF TGTGCCAGCAGAGTGCTAGGCGGGGCCTACAATGAGCAGTTCTTC
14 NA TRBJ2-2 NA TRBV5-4 CASSLGTNTGELFF TGTGCCAGCAGCTTGGGGACCAACACCGGGGAGCTGTTTTTT
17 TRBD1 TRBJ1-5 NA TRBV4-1 CASSQDYVGQGYQPQHF TGCGCCAGCAGCCAAGATTACGTGGGACAGGGGTATCAGCCCCAGCATTTT
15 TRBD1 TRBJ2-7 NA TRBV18 CASSPPDRGDYEQYF TGTGCCAGCTCACCCCCGGACAGGGGAGACTACGAGCAGTACTTC
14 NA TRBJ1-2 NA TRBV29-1 CSVEASYTSYGYTF TGCAGCGTTGAAGCTAGTTACACTTCCTATGGCTACACCTTC
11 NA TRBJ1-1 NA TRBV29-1 CSVVSRPEAFF TGCAGCGTTGTAAGTAGACCCGAAGCTTTCTTT
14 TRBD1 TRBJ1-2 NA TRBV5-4 CASTYDREDYGYTF TGTGCCAGCACCTATGACAGGGAAGACTATGGCTACACCTTC
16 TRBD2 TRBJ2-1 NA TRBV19 CASSSLSGGAYNEQFF TGTGCCAGTAGTTCCTTAAGCGGGGGGGCCTACAATGAGCAGTTCTTC
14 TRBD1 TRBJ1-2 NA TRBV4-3 CASSGRRGPDGYTF TGCGCCAGCAGCGGCCGCAGGGGGCCGGATGGCTACACCTTC
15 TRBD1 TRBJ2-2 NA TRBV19 CASRITGGNTGELFF TGTGCCAGTAGGATTACAGGGGGCAACACCGGGGAGCTGTTTTTT
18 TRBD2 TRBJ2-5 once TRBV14 CASSQDWRASGFRETQYF TGTGCCAGCAGCCAAGACTGGCGGGCTAGCGGGTTTCGGGAGACCCAGTACTTC
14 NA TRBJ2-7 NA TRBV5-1 CASSLAGVSYEQYF TGCGCCAGCAGCTTGGCCGGAGTCTCCTACGAGCAGTACTTC
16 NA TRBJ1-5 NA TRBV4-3 CASSQGGIFSNQPQHF TGCGCCAGCAGCCAAGGAGGCATATTCAGCAATCAGCCCCAGCATTTT
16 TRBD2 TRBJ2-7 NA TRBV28 CASLGTSGGAIYEQYF TGTGCCAGCCTCGGGACTAGCGGGGGGGCTATCTACGAGCAGTACTTC
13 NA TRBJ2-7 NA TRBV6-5 CASLDTFSYEQYF TGTGCCAGCCTGGACACATTCTCCTACGAGCAGTACTTC
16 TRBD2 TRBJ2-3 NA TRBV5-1 CASSFARGGPGDTQYF TGCGCCAGCAGCTTTGCGCGGGGGGGCCCTGGAGATACGCAGTATTTT
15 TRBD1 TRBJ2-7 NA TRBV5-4 CASSLGGQVAYEQYF TGTGCCAGCAGCTTGGGGGGACAGGTTGCCTACGAGCAGTACTTC
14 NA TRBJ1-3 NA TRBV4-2 CASSQERMGNTIYF TGTGCCAGCAGCCAAGAAAGGATGGGAAACACCATATATTTT
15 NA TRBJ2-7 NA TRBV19 CASSIRGKGDYEQYF TGTGCCAGTAGTATAAGGGGCAAAGGAGACTACGAGCAGTACTTC
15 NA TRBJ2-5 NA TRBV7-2 CASSLSTVGGETQYF TGTGCCAGCAGCTTGAGTACCGTGGGGGGAGAGACCCAGTACTTC
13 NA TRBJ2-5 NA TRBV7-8 CASSLTRGETQYF TGTGCCAGCAGCTTGACGCGGGGCGAGACCCAGTACTTC
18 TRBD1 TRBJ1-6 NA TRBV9 CASSRDDRGFYIGSPLHF TGTGCCAGCAGCCGAGACGACAGGGGATTTTATATCGGCTCACCCCTCCACTTT
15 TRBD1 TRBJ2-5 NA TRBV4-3 CASSQDRGNQETQYF TGCGCCAGCAGCCAAGACAGGGGGAACCAAGAGACCCAGTACTTC
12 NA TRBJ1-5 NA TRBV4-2 CASSQSDQPQHF TGTGCCAGCAGCCAATCGGATCAGCCCCAGCATTTT
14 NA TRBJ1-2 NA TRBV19 CASSRRAAYIDYTF TGTGCCAGTAGTAGGCGGGCAGCCTATATTGACTACACCTTC
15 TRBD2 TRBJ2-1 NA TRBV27 CASSPRLAGLNEQFF TGTGCCAGCAGTCCCCGACTAGCGGGGTTAAATGAGCAGTTCTTC
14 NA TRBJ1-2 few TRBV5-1 CASSLGEVSYGYTF TGCGCCAGCAGCTTGGGGGAGGTGAGCTATGGCTACACCTTC
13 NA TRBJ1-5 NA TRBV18 CASSPGGNQPQHF TGTGCCAGCTCACCAGGGGGCAATCAGCCCCAGCATTTT
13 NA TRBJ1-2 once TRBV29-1 CSVLKGGWYGYTF TGCAGCGTCCTCAAAGGGGGATGGTATGGCTACACCTTC
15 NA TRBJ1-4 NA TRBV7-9 CASSRDGATNEKLFF TGTGCCAGCAGCCGCGATGGTGCAACTAATGAAAAACTGTTTTTT
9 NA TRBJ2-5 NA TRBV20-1 CGAPETQYF TGCGGAGCCCCAGAGACCCAGTACTTC
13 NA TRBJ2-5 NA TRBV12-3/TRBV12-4 CASTTGFQETQYF TGTGCCAGCACGACGGGCTTTCAAGAGACCCAGTACTTC
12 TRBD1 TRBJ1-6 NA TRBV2 CASRGQGRPLHF TGTGCCAGCAGGGGACAGGGACGGCCCCTCCACTTT
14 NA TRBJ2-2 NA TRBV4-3 CASSQASRGGELFF TGCGCCAGCAGCCAAGCCTCCCGTGGCGGGGAGCTGTTTTTT
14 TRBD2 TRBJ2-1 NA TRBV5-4 CASSPGLASGEQFF TGTGCCAGCAGCCCGGGACTAGCGTCGGGTGAGCAGTTCTTC
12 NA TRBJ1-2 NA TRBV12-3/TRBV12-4 CASSFSGEGYTF TGTGCCAGCAGTTTTTCCGGAGAAGGCTACACCTTC
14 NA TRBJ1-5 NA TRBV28 CASTIPTVSWPQHF TGTGCCAGCACTATCCCGACGGTTTCGTGGCCCCAGCATTTT
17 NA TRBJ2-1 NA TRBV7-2 CASSLSLRGRIGGEQFF TGTGCCAGCAGCTTAAGTCTACGTGGTAGGATCGGCGGTGAGCAGTTCTTC
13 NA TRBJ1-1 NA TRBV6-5 CASSSRVNTEAFF TGTGCCAGCAGCTCCAGGGTAAACACTGAAGCTTTCTTT
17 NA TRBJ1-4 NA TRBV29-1 CSVSRAGGFLQDEKLFF TGCAGCGTTTCTCGGGCGGGGGGTTTCCTTCAAGATGAAAAACTGTTTTTT
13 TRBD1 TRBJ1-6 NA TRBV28 CASGRQGSSPLHF TGTGCCAGCGGCCGACAGGGGAGTTCACCCCTCCACTTT